This T cell receptor (beta chain) was observed in a study of T cells after yellow fever vaccination (dated by TCRdb to about 2019). A note on the overall study: Libraries from fractions with low cell numbers were prepared with the SMART-Seq v4 Ultra Low Input RNA kit. Bulk TCR alpha and beta repertoires were sequenced longitudinally to track T-cell clones before and after primary and booster YFV17D yellow fever vaccination. The cohort comprised two healthy male donors, one aged 18 to 30 and one aged 30 to 40 years. Blood was drawn at multiple timepoints before and after primary and secondary immunization, with bulk PBMC replicates and cell subsets isolated. On the study overall, not on this receptor specifically: Because abundant contaminating clonotypes from the bulk population could be contained in FACS-sorted repertoires, computational filtering was required. The secondary T-cell response was weaker than the primary response but faster, peaking on day 5 instead of day 15. A small share of clonotypes occurred in both CD4 and CD8 compartments, likely arising from convergent recombination. Most clones expanded after primary vaccination (around 96% of CD4 and around 89% of CD8) were re-detected after the booster, suggesting that broad memory maintenance occurred. Only a couple of donors were included in the study, so the extent to which the findings can be generalized is limited.

The intended sense of this specimen's treatment or condition label: live attenuated yellow fever vaccine strain. At each blood-draw timepoint, two biological replicates of bulk PBMCs were obtained. PBMCs were isolated from peripheral blood using a standard Ficoll-Paque protocol. TriZol was used to extract RNA from bulk PBMCs, from CD4 and CD8 fractions, and from dextramer-positive and dextramer-negative fractions. TCR cDNA was made using 5'RACE template switching, a step that added a universal primer site and unique molecular identifiers. Priming for cDNA synthesis came from both the TCR alpha and TCR beta constant segments. Two PCR steps were used to amplify libraries, with sample barcodes and sequencing adapters being added in the second step. Libraries were sequenced on Illumina HiSeq 2500 (2x100 bp) or NovaSeq (2x150 bp). The study's processing was this. Demultiplexing of reads and collapsing into UMI consensus sequences were performed with MIGEC, and V(D)J alignment was carried out with MiXCR. Vaccine-responding clonotypes were identified with edgeR using replicate PBMC samples, with FDR below 0.01 and a log2 fold change above 5 up to day 15 being required. CD4 or CD8 identity was assigned to each bulk clonotype according to whether the clonotype was present at higher abundance in the sequenced CD4 repertoire or the sequenced CD8 repertoire. TCRdb ran its own pipeline on the public reads, namely fastp trimming at Q25 and MiXCR clone calling, and kept in-frame beta chains. Rows with one shared CDR3 protein collapse into an entry with the most common genes and DNA. TCRdb's processing, not the authors' own work, is the source of the V and J calls. The sample contains 300,000 to 400,000 distinct CDR3 sequences, roughly 8.7% of them found a single time. Together, the top ten hold about a sixth of the sample.

This clonotype was detected a few times. Its antigen has not been determined. The record has no base qualities; no much larger clone is one base away. The germline V gene (reference sequence) supplies CDR1 LNHDA and CDR2 SQIVND. Counted from cysteine to phenylalanine, this CDR3 has 14 amino acids. The retained sequence is limited to the CDR3, 42 bases, with the frame set at the first base. V is shortened by 6 bases, J by 4 bases, and the region joining them spans 12 bases. The clonotype originates from a man in his late teens or twenties who received the YFV17D yellow fever vaccine. The chain links TRBV19 with TRBJ1-4; matching of 6 bases hints at TRBD1 as the D gene. Sequences were derived from PBMCs, sampled on the day of the first yellow fever vaccination. The DNA sequence is given as TGTGCCAGTAGACCCAGGGGTGATAATGAAAAACTGTTTTTT. Its protein reads: CASRPRGDNEKLFF.